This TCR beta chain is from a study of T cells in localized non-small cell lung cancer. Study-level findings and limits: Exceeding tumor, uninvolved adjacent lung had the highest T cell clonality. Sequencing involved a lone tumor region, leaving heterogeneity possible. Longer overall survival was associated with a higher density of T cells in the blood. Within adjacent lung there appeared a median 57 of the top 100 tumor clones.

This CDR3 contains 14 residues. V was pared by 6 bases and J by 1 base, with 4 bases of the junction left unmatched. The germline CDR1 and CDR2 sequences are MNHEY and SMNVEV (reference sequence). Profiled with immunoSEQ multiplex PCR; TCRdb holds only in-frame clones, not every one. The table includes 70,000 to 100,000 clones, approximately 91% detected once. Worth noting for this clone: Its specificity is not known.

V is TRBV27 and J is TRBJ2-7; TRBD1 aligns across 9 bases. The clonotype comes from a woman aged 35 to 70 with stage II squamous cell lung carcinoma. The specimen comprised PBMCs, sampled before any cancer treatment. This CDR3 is CASSRDRDSYEQYF. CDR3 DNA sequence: TGTGCCAGCAGCCGGGACAGGGATTCCTACGAGCAGTACTTC.